These 18 T cell receptor beta chains share one sample of origin, sequenced in a study of blood T cell repertoires in COVID-19. Produced via immunoSEQ multiplex PCR; TCRdb's table is partial and in-frame only. Here the sample spans roughly 250,000 clones, around three quarters being singletons. Material for sequencing was peripheral blood. These receptors came from a woman aged 80 or older with acute or convalescent COVID-19.

This chain joins TRBV9 and TRBJ2-7, with 9 bases identical to TRBD1. V dropped 3 bases and J dropped 6; count of bases not matched to a gene: 7. CDR3 length: 14 amino acids. CDR1 and CDR2 (germline): SGDLS, YYNGEE. In DNA form, the CDR3 reads TGTGCCAGCAGCGGAGACAGGGGGGCCAGCGAGCAGTACTTC. The encoded protein is CASSGDRGASEQYF.

The V and J genes are TRBV4-2 and TRBJ1-3, with 11 bases aligning to TRBD1. The J segment lost 4 bases and the V segment lost 4 bases, leaving 12 bases of the junction unmatched. The V gene's germline CDR1 is LGHNA and CDR2 YNFKEQ. This CDR3 contains 18 residues. CDR3 nucleotide sequence: TGTGCCAGCAGCCCCTGGACAGGGGGCCAGGTCCGAGGAAACACCATATATTTT. Its translation: CASSPWTGGQVRGNTIYF.

The rearrangement uses TRBV11-1 and TRBJ2-3; 11 bases match TRBD2. In germline, CDR1 is SGHAT, CDR2 FQDESV (reference sequence). Unmatched junction bases numbered 2, after V lost 0 bases and J lost 3 bases. The CDR3 is 16 residues long. CDR3 protein: CASSLAASGGTDTQYF. CDR3 sequence (DNA): TGTGCCAGCAGCTTAGCGGCTAGCGGGGGGACAGATACGCAGTATTTT. The entire variable domain, with the rest obtained from reference TRBV11-1 and TRBJ2-3, is as follows: EAEVAQSPRYKITEKSQAVAFWCDPISGHATLYWYRQILGQGPELLVQFQDESVVDDSQLPKDRFSAERLKGVDSTLKIQPAELGDSAMYLCASSLAASGGTDTQYFGPGTRLTVL.

The chain uses TRBV20-1 and TRBJ2-7; 8 nucleotides match TRBD2. The CDR3 spans 13 residues. Per the germline V gene, CDR1 is DFQATT and CDR2 is SNEGSKA (reference sequence). With V trimmed by 3 bases and J by 2 bases, 3 bases remained unmatched. The CDR3 region has the DNA TGCAGTGCTAGTAGCGGGAATCCCTACGAGCAGTACTTC. Translating it yields CSASSGNPYEQYF.

V usage is TRBV29-1 and J usage is TRBJ1-2; 9 bases are a match to TRBD1. This CDR3 comprises 15 residues. Germline V gene sequence: CDR1 SQVTM, CDR2 ANQGSEA. The V gene end was trimmed by 0 bases and the J gene end by 8 bases; junction bases not matched to a gene: 10. In DNA, the CDR3 is TGCAGCGTTGAAGATCGCGGGACAGGGACAGGAGGCTACACCTTC. Protein product: CSVEDRGTGTGGYTF.

This clone has just a few counts. J is TRBJ1-5 and V is TRBV6-6, with 8 bases that match TRBD1. Germline CDR1 MNHNY, CDR2 SVGAGI (reference sequence). V trimming: 11 bases; J trimming: 7 bases; junction bases outside the gene matches: 10. The CDR3 runs 13 residues. The CDR3 sequence is CAHDAGGWQPQHF. The CDR3 nucleotides are TGTGCCCACGACGCAGGGGGCTGGCAGCCCCAGCATTTT.

The rearrangement joins TRBV6-5 to TRBJ2-1, with 8 bases that match TRBD2. This CDR3 has 13 amino acids. V was pared by 10 bases and J by 8 bases, with 10 bases of the junction left unmatched. Germline CDR1 reads MNHEY; CDR2 reads SVGAGI. The CDR3 DNA sequence: TGTGCCACGAAGAGCGGGAGAAAGGATGAGCAGTTCTTC. Translating gives CATKSGRKDEQFF.

The J gene is TRBJ1-6, the V gene TRBV5-1; 9 positions match TRBD1. Germline V gene data show CDR1 as SGHRS and CDR2 as YFSETQ. The CDR3 is 15 amino acids. The J segment lost 8 bases and the V segment lost 5 bases, leaving 8 bases of the junction unmatched. The CDR3 spells CASSRRTGEDSPLHF. The DNA for the CDR3 is TGCGCCAGCAGTAGGCGGACAGGGGAGGATTCACCCCTCCACTTT.

V is TRBV12-3 or TRBV12-4 and J is TRBJ1-1; no firm D call. V was pared by 6 bases and J by 1 base, with 9 bases between. The CDR3 spans 13 residues. CDR3 amino acids: CASSQTGNTEAFF. The CDR3 DNA reads TGTGCCAGCAGCCAAACGGGGAACACTGAAGCTTTCTTT.

This chain uses TRBV6-5 with TRBJ1-4, with D unresolved. CDR3 length: 14 amino acids. Germline V gene sequence: CDR1 MNHEY, CDR2 SVGAGI. With 8 bases removed from V and 0 bases from J, the gap between germline ends came to 10 bases. The CDR3 sequence: CASAGETTNEKLFF. CDR3 nucleotides: TGTGCCAGCGCTGGAGAGACAACTAATGAAAAACTGTTTTTT.

This clone was seen only once. V and J are TRBV11-2 and TRBJ1-2; perhaps TRBD1 as D (5 bases). Germline CDR1 is SGHAT and CDR2 is FQNNGV. The V end lost 5 bases, the J end lost 4 bases, and 14 bases lay between the germline ends. The length of the CDR3 is 14 residues. The CDR3 sequence is CASSALSGGYGYTF. CDR3 nucleotides: TGTGCCAGCAGCGCCTTGTCGGGGGGCTATGGCTACACCTTC.

The V and J genes are TRBV9 and TRBJ2-2, with D maybe TRBD1 (5 bases). Germline loops: CDR1 SGDLS, CDR2 YYNGEE. CDR3 length: 14 amino acids. Trimming shortened V by 2 bases and J by 7 bases, and 12 bases separated the two germline ends. The CDR3 coding sequence is TGTGCCAGCAGCGTCAGGGTGATAGGCGGGGAGCTGTTTTTT. This translates into CASSVRVIGGELFF. The complete variable domain, with remaining parts taken from reference TRBV9 and TRBJ2-2, reads DSGVTQTPKHLITATGQRVTLRCSPRSGDLSVYWYQQSLDQGLQFLIQYYNGEERAKGNILERFSAQQFPDLHSELNLSSLELGDSALYFCASSVRVIGGELFFGEGSRLTVL.

J is TRBJ1-1 and V is TRBV10-2; D is uncertain. V lost 0 bases, J lost 1 base, and 9 bases lay in between. This CDR3 contains 15 residues. Germline V gene sequence: CDR1 WSHSY, CDR2 SAAADI. CDR3 DNA: TGCGCCAGCAGTGAGTCATACGGTGAGAACACTGAAGCTTTCTTT. Protein sequence: CASSESYGENTEAFF.

The V call is TRBV2, the J call TRBJ1-1; D not resolved. The ends were cut back, 4 bases at V and 8 bases at J, with 11 bases in the middle. CDR1 is SNHLY and CDR2 is FYNNEI in the germline V gene. This CDR3 has 12 residues. The CDR3 region has the DNA TGTGCCAGCAGTGTATACAGAGCAGAAGCTTTCTTT. It yields the protein CASSVYRAEAFF.

V usage is TRBV11-2 and J usage is TRBJ1-6, with a possible D match to TRBD1 (6 bases). The germline V gene has CDR1 SGHAT and CDR2 FQNNGV. Trimming cost V 1 base and J 7 bases, with 14 bases left between them. The CDR3 is 16 residues long. The CDR3 loop is CASSLVQGTMNSPLHF. The CDR3 DNA is TGTGCCAGCAGCTTAGTTCAGGGGACCATGAATTCACCCCTCCACTTT.

This clone came up once. The V gene is TRBV29-1, the J gene TRBJ2-1; D is possibly TRBD1 (6 bases). Trimming took 7 bases from V and 5 from J, leaving 18 bases between them. The CDR3 sequence is 14 residues long. Germline V gene lookup returns CDR1 SQVTM and CDR2 ANQGSEA. The CDR3 here is CSGDTGTLNNEQFF. The DNA for the CDR3 is TGCAGCGGGGATACCGGGACACTCAACAATGAGCAGTTCTTC.

The chain employs TRBV9 and TRBJ2-1; tentative D call: TRBD2 (7 bases). V was clipped by 7 bases and J by 0 bases, with 14 bases between them. Germline V gene sequence: CDR1 SGDLS, CDR2 YYNGEE. The CDR3 sequence is 15 residues long. The CDR3 DNA reads TGTGCCAGCGGTAAGGGGGGGAGCTCCTACAATGAGCAGTTCTTC. Protein sequence: CASGKGGSSYNEQFF.

The chain carries TRBV12-3 or TRBV12-4 and TRBJ2-1; perhaps TRBD2 as D (5 bases). Trimming took 3 bases from V and 8 from J, leaving 8 bases between them. This CDR3 has 12 amino acids. CDR3 region: CASSLGVYEQFF. CDR3 nucleotide sequence: TGTGCCAGCAGTTTGGGAGTGTATGAGCAGTTCTTC.